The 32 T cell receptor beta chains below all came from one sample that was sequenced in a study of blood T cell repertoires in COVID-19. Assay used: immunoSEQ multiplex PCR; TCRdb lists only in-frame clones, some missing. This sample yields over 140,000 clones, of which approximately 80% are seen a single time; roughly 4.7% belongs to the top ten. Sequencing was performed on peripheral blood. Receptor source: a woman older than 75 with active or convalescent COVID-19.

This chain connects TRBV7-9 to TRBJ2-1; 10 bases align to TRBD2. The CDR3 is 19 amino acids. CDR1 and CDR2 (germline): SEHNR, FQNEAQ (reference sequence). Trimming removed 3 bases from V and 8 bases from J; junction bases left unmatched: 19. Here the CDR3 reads CASSFPLGSAGGPVDEQFF. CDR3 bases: TGTGCCAGCAGCTTTCCTTTGGGATCAGCGGGGGGGCCTGTTGATGAGCAGTTCTTC.

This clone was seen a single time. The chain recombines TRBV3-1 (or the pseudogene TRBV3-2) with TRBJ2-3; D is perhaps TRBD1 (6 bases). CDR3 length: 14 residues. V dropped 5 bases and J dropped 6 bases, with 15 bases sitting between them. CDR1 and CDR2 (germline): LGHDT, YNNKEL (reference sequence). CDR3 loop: CASSKQGSYDTQYF. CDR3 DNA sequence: TGTGCCAGCAGCAAGCAGGGGAGCTACGATACGCAGTATTTT.

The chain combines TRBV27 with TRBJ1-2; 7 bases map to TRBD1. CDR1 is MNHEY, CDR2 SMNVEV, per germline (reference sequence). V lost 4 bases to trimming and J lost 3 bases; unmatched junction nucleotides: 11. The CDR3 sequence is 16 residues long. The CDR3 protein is CASSSKQLRGHYGYTF. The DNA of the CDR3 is TGTGCCAGCAGTTCTAAACAGCTAAGGGGGCACTATGGCTACACCTTC.

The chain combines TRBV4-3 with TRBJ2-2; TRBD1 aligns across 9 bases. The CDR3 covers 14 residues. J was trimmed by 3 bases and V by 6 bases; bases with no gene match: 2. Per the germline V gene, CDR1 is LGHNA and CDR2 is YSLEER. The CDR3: CASRRTGDTGELFF. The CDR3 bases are TGCGCCAGCAGGAGGACAGGGGACACCGGGGAGCTGTTTTTT.

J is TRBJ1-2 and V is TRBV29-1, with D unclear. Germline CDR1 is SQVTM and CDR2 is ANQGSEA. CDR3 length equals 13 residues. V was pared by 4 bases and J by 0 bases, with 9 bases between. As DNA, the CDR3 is TGCAGCGTTGCTGTGAGGTCTAACTATGGCTACACCTTC. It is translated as CSVAVRSNYGYTF. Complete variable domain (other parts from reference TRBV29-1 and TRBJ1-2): SAVISQKPSRDICQRGTSLTIQCQVDSQVTMMFWYRQQPGQSLTLIATANQGSEATYESGFVIDKFPISRPNLTFSTLTVSNMSPEDSSIYLCSVAVRSNYGYTFGSGTRLTVV.

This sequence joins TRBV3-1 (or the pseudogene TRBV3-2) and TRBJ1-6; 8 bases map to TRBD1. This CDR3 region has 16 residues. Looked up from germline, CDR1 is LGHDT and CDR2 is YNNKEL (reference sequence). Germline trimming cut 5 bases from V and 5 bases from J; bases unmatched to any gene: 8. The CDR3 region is CASSKQGGGHNSPLHF. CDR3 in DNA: TGTGCCAGCAGCAAACAGGGGGGCGGCCATAATTCACCCCTCCACTTT.

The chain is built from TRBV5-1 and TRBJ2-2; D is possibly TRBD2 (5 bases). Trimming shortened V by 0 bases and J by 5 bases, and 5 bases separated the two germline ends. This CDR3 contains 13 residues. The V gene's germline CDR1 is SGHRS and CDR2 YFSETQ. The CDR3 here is CASSLGRTGELFF. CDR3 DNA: TGCGCCAGCAGCTTGGGGAGGACCGGGGAGCTGTTTTTT.

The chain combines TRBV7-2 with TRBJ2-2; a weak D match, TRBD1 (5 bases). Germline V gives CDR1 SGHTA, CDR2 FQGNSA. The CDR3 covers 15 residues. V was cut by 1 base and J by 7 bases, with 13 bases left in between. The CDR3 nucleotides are TGTGCCAGCAGCTTAGTTGGGGCCGGTGTCGGGGAGCTGTTTTTT. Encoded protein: CASSLVGAGVGELFF.

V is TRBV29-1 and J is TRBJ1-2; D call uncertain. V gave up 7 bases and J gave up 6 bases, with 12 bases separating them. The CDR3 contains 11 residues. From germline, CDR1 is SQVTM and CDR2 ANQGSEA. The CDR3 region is CSAQLLDGYTF. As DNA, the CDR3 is TGCAGCGCACAGTTATTGGATGGCTACACCTTC.

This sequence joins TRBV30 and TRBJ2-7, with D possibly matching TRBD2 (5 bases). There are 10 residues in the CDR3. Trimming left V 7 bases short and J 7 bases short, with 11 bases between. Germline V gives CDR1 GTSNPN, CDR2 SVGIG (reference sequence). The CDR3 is CAYLAREQYF. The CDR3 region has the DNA TGTGCCTACCTAGCAAGGGAGCAGTACTTC.

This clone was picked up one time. CDR3 nucleotides: TGTGCCAGCAGTTACGCGGGCCCCTACGAGCAGTACTTC. Its translation: CASSYAGPYEQYF. The chain joins TRBV6-5 to TRBJ2-7, with D possibly being TRBD2 (5 bases). The CDR3 has 13 residues. V was trimmed by 2 bases and J by 2 bases, leaving 7 bases between them. CDR1 is MNHEY and CDR2 is SVGAGI in the germline V gene.

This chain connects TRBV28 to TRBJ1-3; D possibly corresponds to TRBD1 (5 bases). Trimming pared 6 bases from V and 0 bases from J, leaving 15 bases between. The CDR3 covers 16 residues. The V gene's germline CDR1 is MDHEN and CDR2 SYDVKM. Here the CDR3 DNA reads TGTGCCAGCAGCCTGGGGGGGAAATCCTCTGGAAACACCATATATTTT. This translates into CASSLGGKSSGNTIYF.

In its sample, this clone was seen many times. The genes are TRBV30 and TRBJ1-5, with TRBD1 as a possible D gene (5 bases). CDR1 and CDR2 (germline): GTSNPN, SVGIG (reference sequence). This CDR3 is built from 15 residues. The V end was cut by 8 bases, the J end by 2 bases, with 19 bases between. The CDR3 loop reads CAQGAKGLRNQPQHF. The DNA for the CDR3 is TGTGCCCAGGGTGCGAAGGGCCTCCGCAATCAGCCCCAGCATTTT.

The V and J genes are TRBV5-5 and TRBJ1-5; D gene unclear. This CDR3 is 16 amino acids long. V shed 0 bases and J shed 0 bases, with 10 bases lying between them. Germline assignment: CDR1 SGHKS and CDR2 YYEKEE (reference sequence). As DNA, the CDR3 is TGTGCCAGCAGCTTGGAGGAGGTCTATAGCAATCAGCCCCAGCATTTT. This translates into CASSLEEVYSNQPQHF.

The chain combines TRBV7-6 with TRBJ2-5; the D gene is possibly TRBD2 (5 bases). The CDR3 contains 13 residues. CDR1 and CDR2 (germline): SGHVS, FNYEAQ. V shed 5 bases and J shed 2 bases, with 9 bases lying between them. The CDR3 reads CASSRSGQETQYF. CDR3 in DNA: TGTGCCAGCAGCCGGTCGGGGCAAGAGACCCAGTACTTC.

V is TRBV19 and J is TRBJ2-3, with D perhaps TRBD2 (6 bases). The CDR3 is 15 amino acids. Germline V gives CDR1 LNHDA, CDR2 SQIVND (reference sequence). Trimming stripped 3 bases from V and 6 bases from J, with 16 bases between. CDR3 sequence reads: CASSMARGSADTQYF. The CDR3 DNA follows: TGTGCCAGTAGTATGGCGCGGGGTAGTGCCGATACGCAGTATTTT.

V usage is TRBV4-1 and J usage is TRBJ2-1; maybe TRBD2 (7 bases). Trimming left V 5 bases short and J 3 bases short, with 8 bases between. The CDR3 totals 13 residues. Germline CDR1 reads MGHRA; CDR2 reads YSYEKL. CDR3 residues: CASSRGGYNEQFF. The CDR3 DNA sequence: TGCGCCAGCAGCAGGGGGGGCTACAATGAGCAGTTCTTC.

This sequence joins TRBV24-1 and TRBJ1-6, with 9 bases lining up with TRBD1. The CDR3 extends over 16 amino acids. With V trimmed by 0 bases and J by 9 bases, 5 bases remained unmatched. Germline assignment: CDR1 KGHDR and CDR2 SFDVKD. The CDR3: CATSDLRTGASSPLHF. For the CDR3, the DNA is TGTGCCACCAGTGATTTGAGGACAGGGGCAAGTTCACCCCTCCACTTT.

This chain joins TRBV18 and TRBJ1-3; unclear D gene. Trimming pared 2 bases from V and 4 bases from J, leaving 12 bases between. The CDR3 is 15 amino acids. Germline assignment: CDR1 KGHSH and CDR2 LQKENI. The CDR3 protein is CASSPGEGAGNTIYF. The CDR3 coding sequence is TGTGCCAGCTCACCAGGCGAGGGTGCAGGAAACACCATATATTTT. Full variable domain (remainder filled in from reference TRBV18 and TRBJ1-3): NAGVMQNPRHLVRRRGQEARLRCSPMKGHSHVYWYRQLPEEGLKFMVYLQKENIIDESGMPKERFSAEFPKEGPSILRIQQVVRGDSAAYFCASSPGEGAGNTIYFGEGSWLTVV.

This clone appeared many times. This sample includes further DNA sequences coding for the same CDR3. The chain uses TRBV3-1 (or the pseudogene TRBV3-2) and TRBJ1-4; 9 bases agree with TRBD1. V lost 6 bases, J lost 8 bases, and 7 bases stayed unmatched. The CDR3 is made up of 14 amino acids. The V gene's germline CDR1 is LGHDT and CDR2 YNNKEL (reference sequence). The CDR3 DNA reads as TGTGCCAGCAGTCTACAGGGGGCGAGGGAAAAACTGTTTTTT. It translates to CASSLQGAREKLFF.

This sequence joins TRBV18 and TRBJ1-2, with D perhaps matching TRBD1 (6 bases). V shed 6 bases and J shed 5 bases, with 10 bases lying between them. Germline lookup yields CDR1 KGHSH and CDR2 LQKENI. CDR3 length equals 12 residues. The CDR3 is CASSPDRYGYTF. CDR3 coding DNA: TGTGCCAGCTCTCCGGACAGATATGGCTACACCTTC. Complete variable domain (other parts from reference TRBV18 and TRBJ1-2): NAGVMQNPRHLVRRRGQEARLRCSPMKGHSHVYWYRQLPEEGLKFMVYLQKENIIDESGMPKERFSAEFPKEGPSILRIQQVVRGDSAAYFCASSPDRYGYTFGSGTRLTVV.

CDR3 residues: CASSQAGTDSTLGYTF. As DNA, the CDR3 is TGTGCCAGCAGCCAAGCGGGGACAGATTCAACTCTTGGCTACACCTTC. V is TRBV4-2 and J is TRBJ1-2; 7 nucleotides align to TRBD1. Germline-derived CDR1 and CDR2 are LGHNA and YNFKEQ. This CDR3 spans 16 amino acids. The J segment lost 7 bases and the V segment lost 1 base, leaving 12 bases of the junction unmatched.

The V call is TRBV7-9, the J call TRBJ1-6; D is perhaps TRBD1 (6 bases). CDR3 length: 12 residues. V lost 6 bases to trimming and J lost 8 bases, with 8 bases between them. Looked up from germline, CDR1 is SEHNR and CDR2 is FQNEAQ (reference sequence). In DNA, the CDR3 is TGTGCCAGCAGACAGGGAGATTCACCCCTCCACTTT. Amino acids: CASRQGDSPLHF.

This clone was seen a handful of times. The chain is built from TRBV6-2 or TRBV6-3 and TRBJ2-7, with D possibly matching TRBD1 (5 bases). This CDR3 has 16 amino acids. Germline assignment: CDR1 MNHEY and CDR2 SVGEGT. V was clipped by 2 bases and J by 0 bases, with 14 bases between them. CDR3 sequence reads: CASSYRRTRGSYEQYF. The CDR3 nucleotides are TGTGCCAGCAGTTACCGAAGGACAAGGGGCTCCTACGAGCAGTACTTC.

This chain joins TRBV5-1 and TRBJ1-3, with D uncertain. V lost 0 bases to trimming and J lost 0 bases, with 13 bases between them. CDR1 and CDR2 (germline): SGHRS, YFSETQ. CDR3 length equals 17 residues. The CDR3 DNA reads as TGCGCCAGCAGCTTGGACACCGGGATCCCCTCTGGAAACACCATATATTTT. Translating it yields CASSLDTGIPSGNTIYF.

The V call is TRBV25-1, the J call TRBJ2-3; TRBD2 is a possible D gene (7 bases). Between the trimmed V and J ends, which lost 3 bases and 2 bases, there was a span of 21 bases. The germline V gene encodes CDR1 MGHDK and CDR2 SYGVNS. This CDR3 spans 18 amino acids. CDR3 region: CASSDLGGAGDDTDTQYF. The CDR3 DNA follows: TGTGCCAGCAGTGACCTAGGGGGGGCAGGCGACGACACAGATACGCAGTATTTT.

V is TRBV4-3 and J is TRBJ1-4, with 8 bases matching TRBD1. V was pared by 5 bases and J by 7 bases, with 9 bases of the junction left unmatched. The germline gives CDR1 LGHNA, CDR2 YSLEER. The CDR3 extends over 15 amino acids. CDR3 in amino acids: CASSGRTGLSEKLFF. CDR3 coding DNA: TGCGCCAGCAGCGGACGGACAGGGCTTAGTGAAAAACTGTTTTTT.

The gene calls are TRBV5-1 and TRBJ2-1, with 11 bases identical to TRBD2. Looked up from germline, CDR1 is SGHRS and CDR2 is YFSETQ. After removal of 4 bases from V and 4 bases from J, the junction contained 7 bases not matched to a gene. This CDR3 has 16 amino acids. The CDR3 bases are TGCGCCAGCAGCCCGGATGGGACTAGCGGATACAATGAGCAGTTCTTC. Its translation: CASSPDGTSGYNEQFF.

The CDR3 bases are TGCGCCAGCAGCCAAGAGCAGGGGGCTAACTATGGCTACACCTTC. This translates into CASSQEQGANYGYTF. This rearrangement joins TRBV4-3 to TRBJ1-2, with 7 bases lining up with TRBD1. V lost 0 bases, J lost 0 bases, and 1 base stayed unmatched. Germline values: CDR1 LGHNA, CDR2 YSLEER. The CDR3 has 15 amino acids.

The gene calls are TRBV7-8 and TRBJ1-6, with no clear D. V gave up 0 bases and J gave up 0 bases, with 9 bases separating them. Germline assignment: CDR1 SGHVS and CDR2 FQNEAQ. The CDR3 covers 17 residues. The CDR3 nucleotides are TGTGCCAGCAGCTTAGCGCTAAGTAGCTCCTATAATTCACCCCTCCACTTT. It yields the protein CASSLALSSSYNSPLHF.

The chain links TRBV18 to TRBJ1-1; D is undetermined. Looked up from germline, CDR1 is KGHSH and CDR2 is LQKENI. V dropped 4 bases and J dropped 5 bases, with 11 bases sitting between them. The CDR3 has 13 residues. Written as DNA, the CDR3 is TGTGCCAGCTCACTAGGAGGCTGGACTGAAGCTTTCTTT. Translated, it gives CASSLGGWTEAFF.

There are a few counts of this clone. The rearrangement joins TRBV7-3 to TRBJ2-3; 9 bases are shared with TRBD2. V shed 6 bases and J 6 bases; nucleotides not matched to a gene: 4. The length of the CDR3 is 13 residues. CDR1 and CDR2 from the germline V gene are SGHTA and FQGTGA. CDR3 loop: CASSLREGDTQYF. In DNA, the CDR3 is TGTGCCAGCAGTTTGCGGGAGGGGGATACGCAGTATTTT.